The 6 T cell receptor beta chains listed next were all sequenced from one sample in a study of control samples from healthy donors and cancer patients. Sequenced by immunoSEQ multiplex PCR; TCRdb stores in-frame clones only, minus some. The profile shows 90,000 to 120,000 clones, 82% of them singletons. The sample comprised blood. The receptors were gathered from a man aged 18 to 30 in good health.

V and J are TRBV28 and TRBJ1-2; 7 bases match TRBD1. Losses at the gene ends were 7 bases for V and 3 bases for J; bases not matched to a gene: 5. This CDR3 is 13 amino acids long. Germline V gene data show CDR1 as MDHEN and CDR2 as SYDVKM. CDR3 nucleotide sequence: TGTGCCAGCACTTCGACAGGGTACTATGGCTACACCTTC. Protein: CASTSTGYYGYTF.

This chain links TRBV12-3 or TRBV12-4 with TRBJ2-7; D not resolved. Trimming left V 3 bases short and J 5 bases short, with 8 bases between. The CDR3 contains 12 residues. The CDR3, as DNA: TGTGCCAGCAGTTTCCTTAAACACGAGCAGTACGTC. Amino acids: CASSFLKHEQYV.

There are a few counts of this clone. The chain is built from TRBV6-5 and TRBJ1-2; 7 bases align to TRBD1. Germline V gives CDR1 MNHEY, CDR2 SVGAGI. V lost 6 bases and J lost 4; bases outside the gene matches: 5. CDR3 size: 13 residues. The CDR3 protein is CASSPDRVYGYTF. The CDR3 nucleotides read TGTGCCAGCAGCCCAGACAGGGTCTATGGCTACACCTTC.

This rearrangement joins TRBV4-2 to TRBJ2-1; 8 positions agree with TRBD2. The V segment lost 1 base and the J segment 4 bases; nucleotides outside the gene matches: 6. The CDR3 has 16 residues. Germline V gene sequence: CDR1 LGHNA, CDR2 YNFKEQ. The CDR3 coding sequence is TGTGCCAGCAGCCAAGCACGGGGGGGAATGTACAATGAGCAGTTCTTC. Translation: CASSQARGGMYNEQFF.

This clone showed up just once. V is TRBV7-9 and J is TRBJ2-1; unclear D gene. Looked up from germline, CDR1 is SEHNR and CDR2 is FQNEAQ (reference sequence). The V end lost 5 bases, the J end lost 2 bases, and 16 bases lay between the germline ends. The CDR3 has 16 residues. CDR3 DNA: TGTGCCAGCAGCCCCTCGTGGCAGTTAACCTACAATGAGCAGTTCTTC. This encodes CASSPSWQLTYNEQFF.

This clone turned up a few times. The V and J genes are TRBV6-5 and TRBJ2-7; tentatively, D is TRBD2 (6 bases). The CDR3 has 16 residues. CDR1 and CDR2 (germline): MNHEY, SVGAGI. V was clipped by 0 bases and J by 2 bases, with 14 bases between them. The CDR3 sequence is CASSYSASAVPYEQYF. CDR3 DNA sequence: TGTGCCAGCAGTTACTCGGCTAGCGCAGTCCCCTACGAGCAGTACTTC.